The 7 T cell receptor beta chains in this list originate from one sample, sequenced in a study of blood T cell repertoires in COVID-19. The assay was immunoSEQ multiplex PCR, and TCRdb's table has in-frame clones only and misses some. The sample has about 120,000 clones; roughly four fifths are singletons. Specimen: peripheral blood. Receptors originate from a human donor in a cohort sampled during active COVID-19.

The chain carries TRBV11-2 and TRBJ2-1; D gene uncertain. This CDR3 is built from 13 residues. Trimming took 4 bases from V and 3 from J, leaving 7 bases between them. CDR1 and CDR2 from the germline V gene are SGHAT and FQNNGV. CDR3 bases: TGTGCCAGCAGCTCCTACTTCTACAATGAGCAGTTCTTC. It encodes CASSSYFYNEQFF.

V is TRBV7-2 and J is TRBJ2-5; TRBD2 matches at 7 bases. After removal of 1 base from V and 5 bases from J, the junction contained 7 bases not matched to a gene. There are 15 residues in the CDR3. The V gene's germline CDR1 is SGHTA and CDR2 FQGNSA. Written as DNA, the CDR3 is TGTGCCAGCAGCTTAGGGGGACTATTCTCTGAGACCCAGTACTTC. Translating gives CASSLGGLFSETQYF.

This clone was detected only once. The chain combines TRBV5-1 with TRBJ2-7; D might be TRBD1 (5 bases). Trimming pared 4 bases from V and 3 bases from J, leaving 14 bases between. The CDR3 is 14 amino acids. Germline CDR1 and CDR2: SGHRS and YFSETQ. CDR3 residues: CASSPDRIDYEQYF. The CDR3 DNA sequence: TGCGCCAGCAGCCCTGACAGAATAGACTACGAGCAGTACTTC.

The table lists this clone with a count of one. The chain is built from TRBV7-8 and TRBJ2-1; possibly TRBD1 for D (6 bases). Per the germline V gene, CDR1 is SGHVS and CDR2 is FQNEAQ. V lost 5 bases and J 9 bases, leaving 11 bases between the germline ends. The CDR3 extends over 12 amino acids. The CDR3 loop reads CASSKGGSEQFF. Here the CDR3 DNA reads TGTGCCAGCAGCAAAGGGGGATCTGAGCAGTTCTTC.

CDR3 sequence reads: CASSPTTGVFTEAFF. Written as DNA, the CDR3 is TGTGCCAGCAGCCCCACCACGGGTGTGTTCACTGAAGCTTTCTTT. V and J are TRBV11-2 and TRBJ1-1; D remains unclear. Trimming took off 5 bases at V and 4 bases at J, with 17 bases between the two ends. Germline assignment: CDR1 SGHAT and CDR2 FQNNGV. CDR3 size: 15 residues. Full variable domain (outside the CDR3, taken from reference TRBV11-2 and TRBJ1-1): EAGVAQSPRYKIIEKRQSVAFWCNPISGHATLYWYQQILGQGPKLLIQFQNNGVVDDSQLPKDRFSAERLKGVDSTLKIQPAKLEDSAVYLCASSPTTGVFTEAFFGQGTRLTVV.

The chain recombines TRBV6-5 with TRBJ1-4, with unresolved D. Germline V CDR1 and CDR2: MNHEY, SVGAGI. Trimming shortened V by 4 bases and J by 0 bases, and 3 bases separated the two germline ends. The CDR3 totals 13 residues. CDR3 sequence: CASSSATNEKLFF. In DNA form, the CDR3 reads TGTGCCAGCAGTTCTGCAACTAATGAAAAACTGTTTTTT.

The genes are TRBV5-5 and TRBJ2-4, with no clear D. The CDR3 length is 14 residues. CDR1 and CDR2 from the germline V gene are SGHKS and YYEKEE (reference sequence). Trimming took off 1 base at V and 5 bases at J, with 10 bases between the two ends. CDR3: CASSLSGSENIQYF. CDR3 bases: TGTGCCAGCAGCTTGTCTGGTTCAGAAAACATTCAGTACTTC.